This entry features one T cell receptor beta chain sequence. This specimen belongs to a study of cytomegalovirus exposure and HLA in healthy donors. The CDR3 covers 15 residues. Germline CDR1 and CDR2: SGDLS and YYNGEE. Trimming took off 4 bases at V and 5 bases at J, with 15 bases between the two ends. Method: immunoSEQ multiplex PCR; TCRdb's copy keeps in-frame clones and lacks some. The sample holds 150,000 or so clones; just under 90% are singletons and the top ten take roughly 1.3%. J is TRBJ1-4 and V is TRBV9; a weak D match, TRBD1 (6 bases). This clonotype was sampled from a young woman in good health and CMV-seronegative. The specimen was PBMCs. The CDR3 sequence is CASSPQGQPNEKLFF. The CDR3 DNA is TGTGCCAGCAGCCCCCAGGGGCAGCCAAATGAAAAACTGTTTTTT.